These 2 T cell receptor beta chains share one sample of origin, sequenced in a study of CD8+CD57+ T cells in acquired aplastic anemia. CDR3 and TCR beta VDJ profiling relied on genomic DNA as the template. TCRdb re-analysed the reads in MiXCR, keeping a single row per CDR3 protein. In the table there are 260,000 or so distinct CDR3 sequences, approximately 80% of which are singletons. Sequencing involved patients with CD8+CD57+ cell expansion previously shown by flow cytometry. The specimen sequenced was sorted CD4+, CD8+, or CD8+CD57+ T cells (not recorded which) from PBMCs. These TCRs come from a human donor with aplastic anemia.

The chain recombines TRBV25-1 with TRBJ2-7; tentatively, D is TRBD1 or TRBD2 (5 bases each). The CDR3 runs 16 residues. Germline CDR1 MGHDK, CDR2 SYGVNS. Trimming took 2 bases from V and 1 from J, leaving 15 bases between them. DNA of the CDR3: TGTGCCAGCAGTGAAGCTCCGGGACCCCGATCCTACGAGCAGTACTTC. It translates to CASSEAPGPRSYEQYF.

The J gene is TRBJ1-5, the V gene TRBV19, with unresolved D. This CDR3 is built from 15 residues. V was shortened by 4 bases and J by 9 bases, with 19 bases between the two germline ends. Germline V gives CDR1 LNHDA, CDR2 SQIVND (reference sequence). The CDR3 DNA is TGTGCCAGTAGTAACACCTTGGCTGCAAGATGGCCCCAGCATTTT. Its translation is CASSNTLAARWPQHF.